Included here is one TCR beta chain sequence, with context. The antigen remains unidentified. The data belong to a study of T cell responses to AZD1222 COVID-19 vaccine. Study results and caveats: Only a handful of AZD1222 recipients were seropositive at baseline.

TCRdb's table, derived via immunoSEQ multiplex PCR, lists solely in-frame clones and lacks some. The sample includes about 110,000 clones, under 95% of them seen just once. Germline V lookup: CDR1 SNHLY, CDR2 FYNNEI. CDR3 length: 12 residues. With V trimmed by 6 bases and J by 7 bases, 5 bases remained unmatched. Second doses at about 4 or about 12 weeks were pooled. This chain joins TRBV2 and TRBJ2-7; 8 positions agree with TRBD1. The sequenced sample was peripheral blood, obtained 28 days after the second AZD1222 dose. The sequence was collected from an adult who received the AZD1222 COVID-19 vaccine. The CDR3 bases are TGTGCCAGCAGGACAGGGGCTCGGGAGCAGTACTTC. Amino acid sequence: CASRTGAREQYF.